These 9 T cell receptor beta chains originate from one sample sequenced in a study of blood T cell repertoires in COVID-19. The assay was immunoSEQ multiplex PCR, and TCRdb's table has in-frame clones only and misses some. The data show almost 70,000 clones, approximately 75% seen once. The sequenced sample was peripheral blood. The origin of the receptors is a human donor in a cohort sampled during active COVID-19.

This chain joins TRBV6-6 and TRBJ2-3, with 9 bases identical to TRBD2. Trimming at V came to 5 bases and at J to 3 bases, leaving 6 bases not matched to a gene. The CDR3 extends over 15 amino acids. Germline-derived CDR1 and CDR2 are MNHNY and SVGAGI (reference sequence). The DNA for the CDR3 is TGTGCCAGCAGTCCCTCTAGCGGGAAGACAGATACGCAGTATTTT. It is translated as CASSPSSGKTDTQYF.

This clone has more than one count but fewer than ten. V is TRBV5-1 and J is TRBJ2-3; 9 nucleotides line up with TRBD2. The trim removed 9 bases at V and 1 base at J, leaving 12 bases unmatched. The germline V gene has CDR1 SGHRS and CDR2 YFSETQ. CDR3 length: 16 amino acids. The CDR3 region is CATQGGGGAGTDTQYF. The CDR3 DNA is TGCGCCACCCAGGGTGGCGGGGGGGCGGGCACAGATACGCAGTATTTT.

This sequence joins TRBV5-5 and TRBJ2-7, with 9 bases fitting TRBD1. The CDR3 is 15 residues long. V gave up 5 bases and J gave up 1 base; unmatched junction bases: 7. The V gene's germline CDR1 is SGHKS and CDR2 YYEKEE (reference sequence). CDR3 region: CASSRTGGASYEQYF. For the CDR3, the DNA is TGTGCCAGCAGTCGAACAGGGGGCGCATCCTACGAGCAGTACTTC.

The chain carries TRBV20-1 and TRBJ2-7; perhaps TRBD2 as D (5 bases). Germline loops: CDR1 DFQATT, CDR2 SNEGSKA (reference sequence). CDR3 length equals 11 residues. In DNA form, the CDR3 reads TGCAGCCCGGCGGGTAGCTACGAGCAGTACTTC. Translation gives CSPAGSYEQYF.

This chain joins TRBV18 and TRBJ2-3, with 8 bases lining up with TRBD1. The CDR3 is made up of 15 amino acids. The germline V gene encodes CDR1 KGHSH and CDR2 LQKENI. The V gene end was trimmed by 0 bases and the J gene end by 1 base; junction bases not matched to a gene: 0. DNA for the CDR3: TGTGCCAGCTCACCACCGGGACAGGGCACAGATACGCAGTATTTT. Amino acid sequence: CASSPPGQGTDTQYF.

The chain recombines TRBV7-2 with TRBJ2-1, with 11 nucleotides matching TRBD2. CDR1 is SGHTA and CDR2 is FQGNSA in the germline V gene. V lost 5 bases and J lost 7; bases outside the gene matches: 10. This CDR3 is built from 16 residues. The CDR3 loop reads CASSTYSGRAGNEQFF. Written as DNA, the CDR3 is TGTGCCAGCAGCACTTATAGCGGGAGGGCGGGAAATGAGCAGTTCTTC.

The chain is built from TRBV4-2 and TRBJ2-2; 7 bases fit TRBD2. J gave up 0 bases and V 6 bases, and 4 bases lay outside the gene matches. Per germline, CDR1 LGHNA and CDR2 YNFKEQ. This CDR3 has 15 residues. The CDR3 is CASSPSGTNTGELFF. As DNA, the CDR3 is TGTGCCAGCAGTCCAAGCGGGACGAACACCGGGGAGCTGTTTTTT.

The V call is TRBV5-4, the J call TRBJ1-1; no clear D gene. Trimming stripped 4 bases from V and 7 bases from J, with 14 bases between. The germline CDR1 and CDR2 sequences are SGHNT and YYREEE (reference sequence). This CDR3 spans 13 amino acids. The CDR3 reads CASSAGWEGEAFF. Written as DNA, the CDR3 is TGTGCCAGCAGCGCCGGGTGGGAGGGTGAAGCTTTCTTT.

CDR3 coding DNA: TGCGCCACAACCTCAGGGGGCGCGGCAGATACGCAGTATTTT. Translating gives CATTSGGAADTQYF. J is TRBJ2-3 and V is TRBV5-1; 8 bases are a match to TRBD1. V was clipped by 9 bases and J by 4 bases; unmatched bases: 10. CDR3 length: 14 residues. Germline assignment: CDR1 SGHRS and CDR2 YFSETQ.